This T cell receptor beta chain comes out of a study of long-term antiretroviral therapy in people with HIV. Looking at the study overall: Collection of the earliest samples took place about a decade ahead of the 2015 immediate-ART recommendation.

With regard to this clone: Its antigen is not identified.

Whole-study findings and limits: Among HIV repertoires, CDR3 length ranges were narrower than those of controls. All blood samples came from the years 2004 to 2017, possibly under older ART regimens.

Germline loops: CDR1 SGHAT, CDR2 FQNNGV. This CDR3 has 15 amino acids. V trimming: 1 base; J trimming: 5 bases; junction bases outside the gene matches: 5. Per individual, the PBMC samples numbered at least one pre-ART and at least two post-ART. Sequencing used immunoSEQ v3.0 at survey level. The method was immunoSEQ multiplex PCR; TCRdb's version includes in-frame clones alone and lacks a portion of them. The sample lists 20,000 to 25,000 clones, around four fifths occurring once. The chain is built from TRBV11-2 and TRBJ2-5, with 9 bases fitting TRBD2. Here the sequenced sample was unsorted PBMCs, taken 1.6 years after starting antiretroviral therapy. The clonotype comes from a man aged 35 to 55 with HIV. This chain's CDR3 is CASSLVAGVTETQYF. The CDR3 nucleotides read TGTGCCAGCAGCTTAGTAGCGGGAGTAACGGAGACCCAGTACTTC.